This T cell receptor (beta chain) was identified during a study of T cell repertoires in cytomegalovirus infection. In the study overall: Public TCR beta signatures marked donors with CMV infection and the matching HLA.

MiXCR, run by TCRdb on the reads, gives a single entry per CDR3 protein. The repertoire holds roughly 120,000 distinct CDR3 sequences, 9.5% to 13% seen once, with roughly 29% in the top ten. Note on this clonotype: Antigen: not known.

The CDR3 totals 14 residues. V shed 10 bases and J shed 0 bases, with 16 bases lying between them. Germline V gene data show CDR1 as SNHLY and CDR2 as FYNNEI. Findings of the study overall: The study identified carriers of CMV plus the relevant HLA from cumulative public TCR beta family frequency.

The chain joins TRBV2 to TRBJ2-7; the D gene is possibly TRBD2 (6 bases). Source material: PBMCs, sequenced either directly or after in vitro stimulation (not recorded which). This receptor was obtained from a human donor in good health (CMV status not recorded). Some clones in this sample may be carry-over from other donors' samples. CDR3 sequence reads: CATCRDGGSYEQYF. CDR3 nucleotide sequence: TGTGCCACATGCCGGGACGGGGGCTCCTACGAGCAGTACTTC.